The 31 T cell receptor beta chains below come from one sample, sequenced in a study of control samples from healthy donors and cancer patients. Clones were read by immunoSEQ multiplex PCR, and TCRdb kept only the in-frame ones, dropping some. The sample has roughly 38,000 clones; around four fifths are singletons. The sequenced material came from blood. Source of these receptors: a man in his sixties in good health.

The chain combines TRBV29-1 with TRBJ1-1, with 7 positions matching TRBD1. The CDR3 consists of 14 residues. The trim removed 6 bases at V and 0 bases at J, leaving 7 bases unmatched. Germline V gene data show CDR1 as SQVTM and CDR2 as ANQGSEA. CDR3 nucleotides: TGCAGCGTAAGGGACAGTACAATGAACACTGAAGCTTTCTTT. Amino acid sequence: CSVRDSTMNTEAFF. Supplemented by reference TRBV29-1 and TRBJ1-1, the full variable domain reads SAVISQKPSRDICQRGTSLTIQCQVDSQVTMMFWYRQQPGQSLTLIATANQGSEATYESGFVIDKFPISRPNLTFSTLTVSNMSPEDSSIYLCSVRDSTMNTEAFFGQGTRLTVV.

The gene calls are TRBV4-2 and TRBJ1-2; TRBD1 aligns across 7 bases. Germline-derived CDR1 and CDR2 are LGHNA and YNFKEQ. The CDR3 is 15 amino acids. V trimming: 6 bases; J trimming: 0 bases; junction bases outside the gene matches: 7. The CDR3 spells CASSSYGTANYGYTF. CDR3 bases: TGTGCCAGCAGTTCCTACGGGACAGCTAACTATGGCTACACCTTC.

J is TRBJ2-1 and V is TRBV4-3, with 9 bases identical to TRBD2. This CDR3 is built from 16 residues. Germline CDR1 LGHNA, CDR2 YSLEER. V shed 1 base, J shed 8 bases, and the junction held 9 bases outside the gene matches. CDR3 amino acids: CASSQVGTSNRDEQFF. The DNA of the CDR3 is TGCGCCAGCAGCCAAGTCGGGACTAGCAATCGTGATGAGCAGTTCTTC.

This chain connects TRBV18 to TRBJ2-7; 9 bases match TRBD2. V was clipped by 2 bases and J by 6 bases; unmatched bases: 2. The germline gives CDR1 KGHSH, CDR2 LQKENI. CDR3 length equals 13 residues. The CDR3, as DNA: TGTGCCAGCTCACCATTGCGGGAGGGCGAGCAGTACTTC. Translated: CASSPLREGEQYF.

The gene calls are TRBV19 and TRBJ2-2; the D is unclear. V was pared by 5 bases and J by 0 bases, with 4 bases between. Looked up from germline, CDR1 is LNHDA and CDR2 is SQIVND (reference sequence). The CDR3 has 13 residues. The CDR3 reads CASSDANTGELFF. The CDR3, as DNA: TGTGCCAGTAGTGACGCGAACACCGGGGAGCTGTTTTTT.

This clone was seen only a few times. V gene TRBV6-2 or TRBV6-3 combines with J gene TRBJ2-5; D call uncertain. This CDR3 contains 14 residues. Trimming stripped 4 bases from V and 4 bases from J, with 13 bases between. Germline V gene data show CDR1 as MNHEY and CDR2 as SVGEGT. The CDR3 region is CASSSQSWGETQYF. CDR3 DNA sequence: TGTGCCAGCAGTTCCCAATCCTGGGGAGAGACCCAGTACTTC.

The V gene is TRBV7-2, the J gene TRBJ1-1, with 8 bases identical to TRBD1. CDR1 and CDR2 from the germline V gene are SGHTA and FQGNSA. V was pared by 4 bases and J by 3 bases, with 4 bases of the junction left unmatched. The CDR3 consists of 14 residues. CDR3 in amino acids: CASSSGQGHTEAFF. Here the CDR3 DNA reads TGTGCCAGCAGCTCCGGACAGGGCCACACTGAAGCTTTCTTT.

V and J are TRBV25-1 and TRBJ1-2; no firm D call. The V and J ends lost 6 bases and 1 base respectively, with 15 bases between them. In germline, CDR1 is MGHDK, CDR2 SYGVNS. The CDR3 contains 15 residues. The chain's CDR3 is CASSPSDRGNYGYTF. The CDR3, as DNA: TGTGCCAGCAGCCCGAGTGACCGCGGTAACTATGGCTACACCTTC.

Note on this clone: Compared with germline, one end of the junction differs, possibly owing to a read error. The chain links TRBV5-5 to TRBJ2-7; D gene unclear. This CDR3 has 13 amino acids. Germline V gene data show CDR1 as SGHKS and CDR2 as YYEKEE (reference sequence). The CDR3 sequence is CASSREKFSVRDF. CDR3 in DNA: TGTGCCAGCAGCCGCGAGAAGTTTTCGGTTCGGGACTTC.

The V and J genes are TRBV30 and TRBJ1-1, with D perhaps matching TRBD1 (5 bases). Germline assignment: CDR1 GTSNPN and CDR2 SVGIG (reference sequence). CDR3 size: 15 residues. V lost 4 bases and J 8 bases, leaving 23 bases between the germline ends. CDR3 DNA sequence: TGTGCCTGGACAAACGGGGTAGCAGGGAGATCGGAAGCTTTCTTT. It translates to CAWTNGVAGRSEAFF. The whole variable domain, filled in from reference TRBV30 and TRBJ1-1, reads SQTIHQWPATLVQPVGSPLSLECTVEGTSNPNLYWYRQAAGRGLQLLFYSVGIGQISSEVPQNLSASRPQDRQFILSSKKLLLSDSGFYLCAWTNGVAGRSEAFFGQGTRLTVV.

This clone was counted a single time. Written as DNA, the CDR3 is TGTGCCAGCAGTAAGACAGGTCTGGGGACTGAAGCTTTCTTT. Translated, it gives CASSKTGLGTEAFF. This rearrangement joins TRBV6-5 to TRBJ1-1, with D possibly TRBD1 on 6 matching bases. V gave up 5 bases and J gave up 5 bases, with 15 bases separating them. The CDR3 is 14 amino acids. The germline V gene encodes CDR1 MNHEY and CDR2 SVGAGI.

The rearrangement uses TRBV2 and TRBJ1-5, with a weak D call TRBD1 (6 bases). V lost 3 bases and J lost 2, with 20 bases in between. This CDR3 contains 18 residues. CDR1 and CDR2 from the germline V gene are SNHLY and FYNNEI. In nucleotides, the CDR3 is TGTGCCAGCAGTGATTGGGGACAAGGGGGAACGCGCAATCAGCCCCAGCATTTT. Translated: CASSDWGQGGTRNQPQHF.

The chain joins TRBV28 to TRBJ2-7, with 10 positions matching TRBD1. The junction had 7 bases not matched to a gene; V was cut back by 5 bases and J by 3 bases. This CDR3 contains 15 residues. Germline CDR1 is MDHEN and CDR2 is SYDVKM. The CDR3 reads CASSPMTGGRYEQYF. The CDR3 DNA reads TGTGCCAGCAGTCCGATGACAGGGGGCCGCTACGAGCAGTACTTC.

For the CDR3, the DNA is TGTGCCTGGAGTGTAATCGCAAAAGAGACCCAGTACTTC. Protein: CAWSVIAKETQYF. The J gene is TRBJ2-5, the V gene TRBV30; D remains ambiguous. Germline CDR1 reads GTSNPN; CDR2 reads SVGIG (reference sequence). Trimming took 0 bases from V and 3 from J, leaving 8 bases between them. There are 13 residues in the CDR3. The variable domain in full, completed from reference TRBV30 and TRBJ2-5, reads SQTIHQWPATLVQPVGSPLSLECTVEGTSNPNLYWYRQAAGRGLQLLFYSVGIGQISSEVPQNLSASRPQDRQFILSSKKLLLSDSGFYLCAWSVIAKETQYFGPGTRLLVL.

Concerning this clone itself: Other DNA sequences in the same sample also yield this CDR3. The V and J genes are TRBV19 and TRBJ1-1; 8 bases agree with TRBD1. This CDR3 has 14 residues. Per the germline V gene, CDR1 is LNHDA and CDR2 is SQIVND (reference sequence). The trim removed 7 bases at V and 1 base at J, leaving 5 bases unmatched. The CDR3, as DNA: TGTGCCAGTACGGTCAGGGGGCAGAACACTGAAGCTTTCTTT. This encodes CASTVRGQNTEAFF.

The V gene is TRBV2, the J gene TRBJ2-3, with D hard to call. The CDR3 length is 15 residues. Trimming shortened V by 5 bases and J by 4 bases, and 16 bases separated the two germline ends. The germline V gene encodes CDR1 SNHLY and CDR2 FYNNEI. CDR3 sequence reads: CASSPDSLQPDTQYF. CDR3 coding DNA: TGTGCCAGCAGTCCCGACTCGCTGCAGCCAGATACGCAGTATTTT. Complete variable domain (other parts from reference TRBV2 and TRBJ2-3): EPEVTQTPSHQVTQMGQEVILRCVPISNHLYFYWYRQILGQKVEFLVSFYNNEISEKSEIFDDQFSVERPDGSNFTLKIRSTKLEDSAMYFCASSPDSLQPDTQYFGPGTRLTVL.

The chain uses TRBV28 and TRBJ2-3; D is perhaps TRBD1 (5 bases). V lost 4 bases and J 2 bases, leaving 10 bases between the germline ends. Per germline, CDR1 MDHEN and CDR2 SYDVKM. The CDR3 is 14 amino acids. In DNA form, the CDR3 reads TGTGCCAGCAGTTGGGGCGGAATCACAGATACGCAGTATTTT. This codes for CASSWGGITDTQYF.

The rearrangement links TRBV29-1 to TRBJ2-5; TRBD1 agrees at 7 bases. Germline-derived CDR1 and CDR2 are SQVTM and ANQGSEA. After removal of 7 bases from V and 5 bases from J, the junction contained 7 bases not matched to a gene. The CDR3 loop spans 12 amino acids. CDR3 sequence reads: CSALTGRETQYF. The CDR3 nucleotides read TGCAGCGCCTTGACAGGGCGGGAGACCCAGTACTTC. The full variable domain, in which reference TRBV29-1 and TRBJ2-5 provide the parts outside the CDR3, is SAVISQKPSRDICQRGTSLTIQCQVDSQVTMMFWYRQQPGQSLTLIATANQGSEATYESGFVIDKFPISRPNLTFSTLTVSNMSPEDSSIYLCSALTGRETQYFGPGTRLLVL.

The chain links TRBV14 to TRBJ2-2; D not certain. Per the germline V gene, CDR1 is SGHDN and CDR2 is FVKESK. The CDR3 totals 14 residues. Trimming shortened V by 1 base and J by 5 bases, and 8 bases separated the two germline ends. CDR3 residues: CASSQVRVTGELFF. For the CDR3, the DNA is TGTGCCAGCAGCCAAGTTAGGGTAACCGGGGAGCTGTTTTTT.

The chain is built from TRBV28 and TRBJ1-6; TRBD1 is a possible D gene (5 bases). CDR3 length: 14 amino acids. Germline V CDR1 and CDR2: MDHEN, SYDVKM. Deletions cut 1 base from V and 8 bases from J, with 9 bases between. In nucleotides, the CDR3 is TGTGCCAGCAGTTTATCAGGGTGGGATTCACCCCTCCACTTT. Its protein is CASSLSGWDSPLHF.

The chain uses TRBV6-4 and TRBJ1-5; 7 bases fit TRBD1. The V gene end was trimmed by 6 bases and the J gene end by 6 bases; junction bases not matched to a gene: 20. This CDR3 contains 18 residues. From germline, CDR1 is MRHNA and CDR2 SNTAGT. The CDR3 nucleotides are TGTGCCAGCAGCGGGACAGTGCTCTTTAATGAGTCGTTTCAGCCCCAGCATTTT. Its protein is CASSGTVLFNESFQPQHF.

J is TRBJ1-1 and V is TRBV5-1; tentative D call: TRBD1 (5 bases). Deletions cut 0 bases from V and 11 bases from J, with 14 bases between. CDR1 and CDR2 from the germline V gene are SGHRS and YFSETQ. The CDR3 runs to 13 residues. The CDR3 sequence is CASSLAVRTMAFF. The DNA for the CDR3 is TGCGCCAGCAGCTTGGCGGTAAGGACAATGGCTTTCTTT.

V gene TRBV30 combines with J gene TRBJ2-6, with D possibly being TRBD2 (6 bases). This CDR3 has 19 amino acids. V was trimmed by 1 base and J by 0 bases, leaving 19 bases between them. CDR1 and CDR2 (germline): GTSNPN, SVGIG (reference sequence). CDR3 coding DNA: TGTGCCTGGAGTGACCCCGCGGGACGGGTGAACTCTGGGGCCAACGTCCTGACTTTC. Encoded protein: CAWSDPAGRVNSGANVLTF.

The V gene is TRBV5-5, the J gene TRBJ2-2; 7 bases agree with TRBD1. V gave up 2 bases and J gave up 2 bases; unmatched junction bases: 6. This CDR3 region has 16 residues. The V gene's germline CDR1 is SGHKS and CDR2 YYEKEE (reference sequence). In nucleotides, the CDR3 is TGTGCCAGCAGCTTCTGGGACAGCTTAAACACCGGGGAGCTGTTTTTT. Encoded protein: CASSFWDSLNTGELFF.

The V gene is TRBV2, the J gene TRBJ2-7; no clear D. The germline V gene has CDR1 SNHLY and CDR2 FYNNEI. The CDR3 is 14 amino acids. Trimming removed 6 bases from V and 6 bases from J, with 18 bases in between. DNA of the CDR3: TGTGCCAGCAGAGTGAGGACGGCTGCGTTCGAGCAGTACTTC. Translating gives CASRVRTAAFEQYF.

The chain combines TRBV6-2 or TRBV6-3 with TRBJ2-7; D call uncertain. This CDR3 region has 13 residues. V lost 0 bases and J 3 bases, leaving 6 bases between the germline ends. In germline, CDR1 is MNHEY, CDR2 SVGEGT. The CDR3 reads CASSYSLGYEQYF. The CDR3, as DNA: TGTGCCAGCAGTTACTCGCTAGGCTACGAGCAGTACTTC.

The gene calls are TRBV4-1 and TRBJ1-3; D might be TRBD1 (6 bases). Between the trimmed V and J ends, which lost 0 bases and 2 bases, there was a span of 11 bases. Germline CDR1 MGHRA, CDR2 YSYEKL. The CDR3 length is 16 residues. As DNA, the CDR3 is TGCGCCAGCAGCCAAGAAGAGCAGGGGACTGGAAACACCATATATTTT. Translated: CASSQEEQGTGNTIYF.

The V gene is TRBV28, the J gene TRBJ2-6, with D tentatively TRBD1 (6 bases). Germline V gene sequence: CDR1 MDHEN, CDR2 SYDVKM. The CDR3 runs to 19 residues. Trimming cost V 6 bases and J 0 bases, with 21 bases left between them. CDR3 nucleotides: TGTGCCAGCAGCTCACCCGGGACAAGGATCTCCTCTGGGGCCAACGTCCTGACTTTC. Translating it yields CASSSPGTRISSGANVLTF.

This clone occurred once. V usage is TRBV7-9 and J usage is TRBJ1-1, with TRBD1 as a possible D gene (5 bases). Trimming pared 0 bases from V and 0 bases from J, leaving 8 bases between. The CDR3 sequence is 15 residues long. The germline V gene encodes CDR1 SEHNR and CDR2 FQNEAQ (reference sequence). In DNA, the CDR3 is TGTGCCAGCAGCTTAGCCGGGACGGTGAACACTGAAGCTTTCTTT. Encoded protein: CASSLAGTVNTEAFF.

In nucleotides, the CDR3 is TGTGCCAGCAGCTTTCAGGGCACCGGGACAGGGGGTTACACTGAAGCTTTCTTT. It is translated as CASSFQGTGTGGYTEAFF. The chain combines TRBV7-3 with TRBJ1-1, with TRBD1 matching 11 bases. Germline assignment: CDR1 SGHTA and CDR2 FQGTGA. The V segment lost 3 bases and the J segment 3 bases; nucleotides outside the gene matches: 12. This CDR3 has 18 amino acids.

The V and J genes are TRBV11-2 and TRBJ1-3; TRBD1 might be the D (5 bases). Germline CDR1 SGHAT, CDR2 FQNNGV. The CDR3 runs to 16 residues. Trimming left V 0 bases short and J 0 bases short, with 9 bases between. CDR3 DNA sequence: TGTGCCAGCAGCTTAGACTTAGGGGTCTCTGGAAACACCATATATTTT. Translation gives CASSLDLGVSGNTIYF.